The 9 T cell receptor beta chains below come from one sample, sequenced in a study of blood T cell repertoires in COVID-19. The assay was immunoSEQ multiplex PCR, and TCRdb's table has in-frame clones only and misses some. The repertoire includes about 62,000 clones, less than 80% of them detected once, and 15% to 20% sits in the top ten. Material for sequencing was peripheral blood. The receptors here all came from a man in his fifties or sixties with acute or convalescent COVID-19.

This chain links TRBV7-8 with TRBJ1-2; D unclear. The CDR3 sequence is 14 residues long. Germline CDR1 and CDR2: SGHVS and FQNEAQ. V lost 2 bases and J 4 bases, leaving 11 bases between the germline ends. CDR3 amino acids: CASSLNPDGYGYTF. The CDR3 DNA sequence: TGTGCCAGCAGCTTAAATCCAGATGGCTATGGCTACACCTTC.

This clone was found a few times. The V and J genes are TRBV2 and TRBJ1-1, with 11 positions matching TRBD1. With V trimmed by 3 bases and J by 8 bases, 11 bases remained unmatched. The CDR3 runs to 16 residues. Germline lookup yields CDR1 SNHLY and CDR2 FYNNEI. The CDR3 nucleotides are TGTGCCAGCAGTGATACTTGGACAGGGGGCGCGGAGGAAGCTTTCTTT. This translates into CASSDTWTGGAEEAFF.

The chain joins TRBV18 to TRBJ1-2, with TRBD1 matching 9 bases. Unmatched junction bases numbered 9, after V lost 0 bases and J lost 7 bases. The CDR3 runs 16 residues. Germline V gene data show CDR1 as KGHSH and CDR2 as LQKENI. DNA of the CDR3: TGTGCCAGCTCACCACCCTCCACAGGGGGCGCGGGTGGCTACACCTTC. Protein sequence: CASSPPSTGGAGGYTF.

The rearrangement joins TRBV5-1 to TRBJ2-7, with D tentatively TRBD1 (6 bases). Germline CDR1 reads SGHRS; CDR2 reads YFSETQ. V was trimmed by 0 bases and J by 7 bases, leaving 14 bases between them. CDR3 length: 14 amino acids. CDR3 DNA sequence: TGCGCCAGCAGCTTGGTTCTGGGGGCTGGTGAGCAGTACTTC. Translated, it gives CASSLVLGAGEQYF.

The chain couples TRBV2 to TRBJ2-7; 7 nucleotides align to TRBD2. Losses at the gene ends were 6 bases for V and 3 bases for J; bases not matched to a gene: 5. The CDR3 has 13 amino acids. The germline V gene has CDR1 SNHLY and CDR2 FYNNEI. CDR3 DNA sequence: TGTGCCAGCAGGACGGGGGGAGTCTACGAGCAGTACTTC. It yields the protein CASRTGGVYEQYF.

The V call is TRBV7-2, the J call TRBJ2-1; 9 nucleotides line up with TRBD2. The CDR3 covers 15 residues. Losses at the gene ends were 2 bases for V and 5 bases for J; bases not matched to a gene: 4. CDR1 is SGHTA, CDR2 FQGNSA, per germline. The CDR3 spells CASSLLAGGHNEQFF. The CDR3 DNA follows: TGTGCCAGCAGCTTACTTGCGGGAGGGCACAATGAGCAGTTCTTC.

This chain joins TRBV27 and TRBJ2-1, with D perhaps matching TRBD2 (7 bases). Trimming shortened V by 4 bases and J by 10 bases, and 20 bases separated the two germline ends. Germline CDR1 and CDR2: MNHEY and SMNVEV (reference sequence). CDR3 length: 15 residues. CDR3 residues: CASSSWTRGRGEQFF. Here the CDR3 DNA reads TGTGCCAGCAGTTCTTGGACTAGGGGGAGAGGGGAGCAGTTCTTC.

This chain uses TRBV9 with TRBJ2-5; 11 positions agree with TRBD2. V was clipped by 4 bases and J by 4 bases; unmatched bases: 9. This CDR3 is built from 16 residues. Looked up from germline, CDR1 is SGDLS and CDR2 is YYNGEE. CDR3 sequence (DNA): TGTGCCAGCAGCCCATCCGGGACTAGCGGTTCAGAGACCCAGTACTTC. Its translation: CASSPSGTSGSETQYF. Full variable domain (outside the CDR3, taken from reference TRBV9 and TRBJ2-5): DSGVTQTPKHLITATGQRVTLRCSPRSGDLSVYWYQQSLDQGLQFLIQYYNGEERAKGNILERFSAQQFPDLHSELNLSSLELGDSALYFCASSPSGTSGSETQYFGPGTRLLVL.

J is TRBJ2-5 and V is TRBV6-5; 9 bases are a match to TRBD1. CDR3 size: 14 residues. V was pared by 5 bases and J by 4 bases, with 5 bases of the junction left unmatched. From germline, CDR1 is MNHEY and CDR2 SVGAGI. The CDR3 DNA reads as TGTGCCAGCAGTCGTACAGGGGGCAGAGAGACCCAGTACTTC. This sequence encodes CASSRTGGRETQYF.